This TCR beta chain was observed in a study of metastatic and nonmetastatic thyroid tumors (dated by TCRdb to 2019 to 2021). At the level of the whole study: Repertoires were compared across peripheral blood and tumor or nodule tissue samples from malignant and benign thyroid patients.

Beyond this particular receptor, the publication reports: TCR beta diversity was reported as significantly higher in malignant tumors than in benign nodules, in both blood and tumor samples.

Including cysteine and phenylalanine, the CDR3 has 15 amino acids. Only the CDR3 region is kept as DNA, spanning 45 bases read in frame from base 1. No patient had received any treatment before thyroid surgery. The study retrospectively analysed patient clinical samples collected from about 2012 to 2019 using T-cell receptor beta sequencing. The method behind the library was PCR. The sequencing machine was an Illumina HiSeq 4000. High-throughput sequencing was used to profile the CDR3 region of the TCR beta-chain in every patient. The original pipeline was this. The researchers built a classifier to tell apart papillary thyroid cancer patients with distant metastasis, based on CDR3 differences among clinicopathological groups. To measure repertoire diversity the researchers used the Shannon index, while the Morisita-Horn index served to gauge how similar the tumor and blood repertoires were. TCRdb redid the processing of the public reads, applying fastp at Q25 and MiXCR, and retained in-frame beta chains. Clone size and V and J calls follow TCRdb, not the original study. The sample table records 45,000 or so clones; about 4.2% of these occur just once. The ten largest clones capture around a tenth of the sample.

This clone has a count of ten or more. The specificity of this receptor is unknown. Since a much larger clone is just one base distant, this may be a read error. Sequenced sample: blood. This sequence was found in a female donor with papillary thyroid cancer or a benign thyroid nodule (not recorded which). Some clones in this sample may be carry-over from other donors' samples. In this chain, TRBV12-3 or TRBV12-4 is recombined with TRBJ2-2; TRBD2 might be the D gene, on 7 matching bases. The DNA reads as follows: TGTGCCGGCAGAGGGGGGGGGGGTTCGGCCGGGGAGCTGTTTTTT. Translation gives CAGRGGGGSAGELFF.